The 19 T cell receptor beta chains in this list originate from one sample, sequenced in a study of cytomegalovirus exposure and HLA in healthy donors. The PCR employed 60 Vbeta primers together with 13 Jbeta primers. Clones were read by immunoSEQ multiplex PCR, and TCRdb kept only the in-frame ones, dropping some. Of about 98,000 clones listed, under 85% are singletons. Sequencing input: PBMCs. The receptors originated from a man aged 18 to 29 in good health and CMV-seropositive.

The CDR3 DNA reads as TGTGCCAGCAGTTTACAAGCTGCAACTAATGAAAAACTGTTTTTT. Translating it yields CASSLQAATNEKLFF. J is TRBJ1-4 and V is TRBV28, with D unclear. Germline lookup yields CDR1 MDHEN and CDR2 SYDVKM. The V end was cut by 2 bases, the J end by 0 bases, with 7 bases between. The CDR3 totals 15 residues.

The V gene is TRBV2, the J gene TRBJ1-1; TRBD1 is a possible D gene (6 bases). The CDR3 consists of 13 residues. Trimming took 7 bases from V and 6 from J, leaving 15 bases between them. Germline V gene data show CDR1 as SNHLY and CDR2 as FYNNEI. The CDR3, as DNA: TGTGCCAGCACGGTACAGGGAATCGCTGAAGCTTTCTTT. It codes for CASTVQGIAEAFF.

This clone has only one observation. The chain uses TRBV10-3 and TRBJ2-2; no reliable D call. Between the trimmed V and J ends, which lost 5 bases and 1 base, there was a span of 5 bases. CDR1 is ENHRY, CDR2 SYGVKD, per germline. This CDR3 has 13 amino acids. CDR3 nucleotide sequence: TGTGCCATCAGTTACAAGAACACCGGGGAGCTGTTTTTT. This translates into CAISYKNTGELFF.

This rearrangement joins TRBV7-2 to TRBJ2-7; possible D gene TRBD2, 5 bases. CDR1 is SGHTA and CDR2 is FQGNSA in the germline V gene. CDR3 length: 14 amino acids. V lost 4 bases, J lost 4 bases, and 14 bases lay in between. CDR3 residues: CASSSPGGQYEQYF. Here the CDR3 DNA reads TGTGCCAGCAGCTCCCCTGGAGGCCAGTACGAGCAGTACTTC.

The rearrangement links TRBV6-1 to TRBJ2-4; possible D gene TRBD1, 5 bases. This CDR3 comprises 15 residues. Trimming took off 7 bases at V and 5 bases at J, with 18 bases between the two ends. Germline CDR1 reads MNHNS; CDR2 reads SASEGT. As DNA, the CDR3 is TGTGCCAGCATGCAAGGGGCGGCAGGACAAAACATTCAGTACTTC. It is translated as CASMQGAAGQNIQYF.

CDR3 DNA: TGTGCCATCTGGCGGGGGGGAAGGGAGCAGTACTTC. Residues: CAIWRGGREQYF. The rearrangement joins TRBV28 to TRBJ2-7; TRBD2 matches at 9 bases. From germline, CDR1 is MDHEN and CDR2 SYDVKM. The V gene end was trimmed by 10 bases and the J gene end by 7 bases; junction bases not matched to a gene: 8. CDR3 length: 12 amino acids.

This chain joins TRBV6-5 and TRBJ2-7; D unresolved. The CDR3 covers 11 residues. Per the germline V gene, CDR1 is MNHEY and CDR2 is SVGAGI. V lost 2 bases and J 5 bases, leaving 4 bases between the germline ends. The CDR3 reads CASSYNNEQYF. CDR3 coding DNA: TGTGCCAGCAGTTACAACAACGAGCAGTACTTC.

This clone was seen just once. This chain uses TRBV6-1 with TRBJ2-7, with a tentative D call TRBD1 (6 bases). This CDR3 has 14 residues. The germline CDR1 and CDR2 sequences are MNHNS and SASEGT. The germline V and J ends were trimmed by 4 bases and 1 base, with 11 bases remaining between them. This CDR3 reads CASSARDKSYEQYF. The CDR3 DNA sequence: TGTGCCAGCAGTGCAAGGGACAAGTCCTACGAGCAGTACTTC.

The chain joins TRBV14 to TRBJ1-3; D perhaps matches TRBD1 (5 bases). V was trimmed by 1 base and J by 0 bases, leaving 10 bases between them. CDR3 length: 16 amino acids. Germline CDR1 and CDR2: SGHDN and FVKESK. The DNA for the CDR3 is TGTGCCAGCAGCCAAGTACTGGGGCCCTCTGGAAACACCATATATTTT. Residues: CASSQVLGPSGNTIYF.

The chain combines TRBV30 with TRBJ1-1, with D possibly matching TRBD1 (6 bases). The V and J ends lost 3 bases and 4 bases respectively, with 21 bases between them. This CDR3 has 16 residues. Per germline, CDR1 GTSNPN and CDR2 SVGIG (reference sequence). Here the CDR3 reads CAWSQGRGRRATEAFF. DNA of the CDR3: TGTGCCTGGAGCCAAGGCAGGGGTCGACGGGCCACTGAAGCTTTCTTT.

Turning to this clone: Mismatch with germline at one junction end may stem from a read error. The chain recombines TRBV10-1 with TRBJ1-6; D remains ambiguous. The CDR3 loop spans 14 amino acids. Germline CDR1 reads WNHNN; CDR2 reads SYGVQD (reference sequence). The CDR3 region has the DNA TGCGCCAGCAGTGAAACCCAGGATAATTCACTCCTCCACTTT. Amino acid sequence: CASSETQDNSLLHF.

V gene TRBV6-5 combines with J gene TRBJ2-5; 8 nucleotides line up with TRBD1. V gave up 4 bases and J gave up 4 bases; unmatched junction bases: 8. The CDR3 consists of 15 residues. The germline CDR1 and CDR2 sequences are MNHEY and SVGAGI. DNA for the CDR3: TGTGCCAGCAGTTTAGGGGACAGGCTCCCAGAGACCCAGTACTTC. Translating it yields CASSLGDRLPETQYF.

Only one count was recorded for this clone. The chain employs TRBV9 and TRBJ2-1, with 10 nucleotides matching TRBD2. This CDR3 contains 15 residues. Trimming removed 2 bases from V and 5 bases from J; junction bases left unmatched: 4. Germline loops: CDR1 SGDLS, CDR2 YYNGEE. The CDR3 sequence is CASSVSGGANNEQFF. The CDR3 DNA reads TGTGCCAGCAGCGTCAGCGGGGGGGCGAACAATGAGCAGTTCTTC.

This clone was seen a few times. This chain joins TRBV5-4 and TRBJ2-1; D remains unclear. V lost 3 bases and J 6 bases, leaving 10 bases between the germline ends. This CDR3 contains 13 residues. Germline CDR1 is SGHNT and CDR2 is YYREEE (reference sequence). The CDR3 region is CASSSSLINEQFF. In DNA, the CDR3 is TGTGCCAGCAGCTCTTCCTTAATCAATGAGCAGTTCTTC.

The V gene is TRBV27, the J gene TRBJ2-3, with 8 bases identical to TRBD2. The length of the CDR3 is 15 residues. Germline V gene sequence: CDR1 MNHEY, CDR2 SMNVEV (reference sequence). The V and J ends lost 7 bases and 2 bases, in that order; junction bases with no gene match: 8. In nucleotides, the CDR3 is TGTGCCAGCATCAGGCGGGGGGTTATCACAGATACGCAGTATTTT. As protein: CASIRRGVITDTQYF.

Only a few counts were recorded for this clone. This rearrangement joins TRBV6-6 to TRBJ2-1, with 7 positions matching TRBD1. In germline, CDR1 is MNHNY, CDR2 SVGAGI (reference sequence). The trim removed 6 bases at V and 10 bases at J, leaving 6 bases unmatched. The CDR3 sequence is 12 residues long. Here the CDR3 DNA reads TGTGCCAGCAGGCAAGGGGGCGGGGAGCAGTTCTTC. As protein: CASRQGGGEQFF.

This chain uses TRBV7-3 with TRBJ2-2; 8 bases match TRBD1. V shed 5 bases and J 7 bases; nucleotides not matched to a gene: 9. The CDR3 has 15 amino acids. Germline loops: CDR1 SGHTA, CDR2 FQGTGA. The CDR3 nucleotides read TGTGCCAGCAGCCCCGACAGGGGAGAAGGCGGGGAGCTGTTTTTT. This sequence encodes CASSPDRGEGGELFF.

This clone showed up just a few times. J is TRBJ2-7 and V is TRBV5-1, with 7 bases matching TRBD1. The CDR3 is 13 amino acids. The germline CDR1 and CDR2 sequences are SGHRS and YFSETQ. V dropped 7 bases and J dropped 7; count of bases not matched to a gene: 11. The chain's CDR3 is CASQKTGVGEQYF. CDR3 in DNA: TGCGCCAGCCAAAAAACAGGGGTGGGGGAGCAGTACTTC. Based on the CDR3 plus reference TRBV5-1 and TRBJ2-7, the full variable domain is KAGVTQTPRYLIKTRGQQVTLSCSPISGHRSVSWYQQTPGQGLQFLFEYFSETQRNKGNFPGRFSGRQFSNSRSEMNVSTLELGDSALYLCASQKTGVGEQYFGPGTRLTVT.

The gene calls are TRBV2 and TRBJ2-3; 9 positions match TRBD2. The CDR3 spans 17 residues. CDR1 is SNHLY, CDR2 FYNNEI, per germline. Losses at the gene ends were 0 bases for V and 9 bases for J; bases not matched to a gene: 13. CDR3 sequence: CASSEALLAGALLTQYF. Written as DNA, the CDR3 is TGTGCCAGCAGTGAAGCGCTTTTAGCGGGGGCCCTACTGACGCAGTATTTT.